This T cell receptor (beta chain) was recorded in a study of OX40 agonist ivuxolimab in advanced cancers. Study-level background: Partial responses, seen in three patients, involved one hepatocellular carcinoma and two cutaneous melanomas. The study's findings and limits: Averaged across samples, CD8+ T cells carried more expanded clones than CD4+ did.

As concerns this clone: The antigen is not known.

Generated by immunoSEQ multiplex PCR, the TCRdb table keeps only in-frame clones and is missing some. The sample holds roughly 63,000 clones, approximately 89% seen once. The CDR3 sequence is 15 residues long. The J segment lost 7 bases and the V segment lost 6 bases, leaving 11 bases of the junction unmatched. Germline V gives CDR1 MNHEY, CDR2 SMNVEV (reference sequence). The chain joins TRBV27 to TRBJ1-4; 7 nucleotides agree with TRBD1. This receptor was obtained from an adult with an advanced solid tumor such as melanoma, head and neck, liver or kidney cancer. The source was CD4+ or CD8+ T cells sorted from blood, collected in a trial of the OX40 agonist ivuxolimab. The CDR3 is CASRKSLTGIEKLFF. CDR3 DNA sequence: TGTGCCAGCAGAAAGTCCCTGACAGGGATTGAAAAACTGTTTTTT.